The 28 T cell receptor beta chains below come from one sample, sequenced in a study of T-cell memory formation after mild COVID-19. Each CDR3 protein gets one entry after TCRdb re-called the 5' RACE reads with MiXCR. The table has about 620,000 distinct CDR3 sequences, more than 15% seen once; the top ten hold approximately 12%. Source material: PBMCs or a T cell subset sorted from them (not recorded which). Receptors were obtained from an adult woman who had mild COVID-19 (a few samples of this study predate the infection). Cell type and time point are not known.

This clonotype was seen many times. The chain couples TRBV6-2 or TRBV6-3 to TRBJ1-1; D is possibly TRBD1 (6 bases). CDR1 is MNHEY and CDR2 is SVGEGT in the germline V gene. The CDR3 runs to 12 residues. The V and J ends lost 4 bases and 8 bases respectively, with 11 bases between them. CDR3 sequence (DNA): TGTGCCAGCAGTTTCCTGGGACAAGAAGCTTTCTTT. This codes for CASSFLGQEAFF.

V gene TRBV20-1 combines with J gene TRBJ2-7; maybe TRBD1 (5 bases). The CDR3 contains 16 residues. Trimming took off 0 bases at V and 0 bases at J, with 15 bases between the two ends. CDR1 and CDR2 from the germline V gene are DFQATT and SNEGSKA (reference sequence). CDR3 residues: CSARDWGTVSSYEQYF. The CDR3 DNA is TGCAGTGCTAGAGATTGGGGCACTGTGAGCTCCTACGAGCAGTACTTC.

The rearrangement joins TRBV5-4 to TRBJ2-5; TRBD1 aligns across 7 bases. The CDR3 contains 14 residues. With 4 bases clipped from V and 5 bases from J, the junction kept 8 bases outside the gene matches. Germline loops: CDR1 SGHNT, CDR2 YYREEE (reference sequence). This CDR3 is CASSPDRVGETQYF. CDR3 coding DNA: TGTGCCAGCAGCCCAGACAGGGTGGGTGAGACCCAGTACTTC. Based on the CDR3 plus reference TRBV5-4 and TRBJ2-5, the full variable domain is ETGVTQSPTHLIKTRGQQVTLRCSSQSGHNTVSWYQQALGQGPQFIFQYYREEENGRGNFPPRFSGLQFPNYSSELNVNALELDDSALYLCASSPDRVGETQYFGPGTRLLVL.

The chain combines TRBV29-1 with TRBJ2-1, with 7 bases lining up with TRBD1. With V trimmed by 6 bases and J by 4 bases, 6 bases remained unmatched. The CDR3 is 13 residues long. Looked up from germline, CDR1 is SQVTM and CDR2 is ANQGSEA. The CDR3 is CSVGTGAYNEQFF. DNA of the CDR3: TGCAGCGTGGGTACAGGGGCGTACAATGAGCAGTTCTTC.

This chain uses TRBV5-5 with TRBJ1-1, with D possibly TRBD1 on 6 matching bases. The V gene lost 2 bases and the J gene lost 1 base, with 15 bases spanning the gap. The CDR3 contains 16 residues. CDR1 and CDR2 (germline): SGHKS, YYEKEE (reference sequence). The CDR3 is CASSFPTGFGNTEAFF. The CDR3 DNA sequence: TGTGCCAGCAGCTTTCCGACAGGTTTCGGGAACACTGAAGCTTTCTTT.

This clonotype was counted ten times or more. The chain uses TRBV30 and TRBJ2-7; 9 bases match TRBD2. The trim removed 7 bases at V and 5 bases at J, leaving 12 bases unmatched. There are 14 residues in the CDR3. Germline V gene lookup returns CDR1 GTSNPN and CDR2 SVGIG (reference sequence). The CDR3 sequence: CAFDWTSASDEQYF. The CDR3 nucleotides read TGTGCCTTCGACTGGACTAGCGCCAGCGACGAGCAGTACTTC.

The chain is built from TRBV25-1 and TRBJ2-1; TRBD1 agrees at 8 bases. CDR3 size: 17 residues. Germline-derived CDR1 and CDR2 are MGHDK and SYGVNS. The V segment lost 3 bases and the J segment 1 base; nucleotides outside the gene matches: 8. The CDR3 sequence: CASSDVAGGRSYNEQFF. Written as DNA, the CDR3 is TGTGCCAGCAGTGATGTCGCAGGGGGCAGGTCCTACAATGAGCAGTTCTTC.

V and J are TRBV5-1 and TRBJ2-2; 7 bases line up with TRBD2. Trimming cost V 3 bases and J 4 bases; bases outside gene matches: 9. CDR3 length equals 16 residues. CDR1 is SGHRS, CDR2 YFSETQ, per germline. CDR3 in amino acids: CASSSLADLRTGELFF. For the CDR3, the DNA is TGCGCCAGCAGCTCTCTAGCGGATCTACGCACCGGGGAGCTGTTTTTT.

CDR3 protein: CASSLSQRGEETQYF. DNA of the CDR3: TGTGCCAGCAGCTTAAGTCAGCGGGGAGAAGAGACCCAGTACTTC. The rearrangement links TRBV7-2 to TRBJ2-5, with 7 nucleotides matching TRBD2. This CDR3 region has 15 residues. Germline CDR1 is SGHTA and CDR2 is FQGNSA. V dropped 2 bases and J dropped 3; count of bases not matched to a gene: 6.

There are a few counts of this clonotype. The chain combines TRBV7-9 with TRBJ1-1; D gene unclear. V gave up 11 bases and J gave up 0 bases, with 10 bases separating them. CDR1 is SEHNR and CDR2 is FQNEAQ in the germline V gene (reference sequence). This CDR3 comprises 12 residues. The CDR3 nucleotides read TGTGCCGGCCGGACTGTGAACACTGAAGCTTTCTTT. Amino acids: CAGRTVNTEAFF.

The rearrangement uses TRBV6-2 or TRBV6-3 and TRBJ2-1, with TRBD2 matching over 7 bases. CDR1 is MNHEY, CDR2 SVGEGT, per germline. This CDR3 is 17 amino acids long. V gave up 6 bases and J gave up 4 bases; unmatched junction bases: 15. The CDR3 region has the DNA TGTGCCAGCAGGGGGACCGGGGTTAGCGGGCGTTACAATGAGCAGTTCTTC. Translated, it gives CASRGTGVSGRYNEQFF.

The table lists this clonotype with many counts. The V gene is TRBV18, the J gene TRBJ2-7, with unresolved D. CDR3 length: 13 amino acids. Germline assignment: CDR1 KGHSH and CDR2 LQKENI. Trimming shortened V by 2 bases and J by 6 bases, and 11 bases separated the two germline ends. The CDR3 sequence is CASSPLSAGEQYF. CDR3 nucleotides: TGTGCCAGCTCACCATTATCCGCTGGCGAGCAGTACTTC.

This clonotype was found a few times. V and J are TRBV30 and TRBJ2-3, with D possibly matching TRBD1 (6 bases). Germline V lookup: CDR1 GTSNPN, CDR2 SVGIG (reference sequence). CDR3 length: 15 amino acids. V lost 0 bases and J 5 bases, leaving 15 bases between the germline ends. The CDR3 reads CAWSVRGQRQDTQYF. The CDR3 nucleotides read TGTGCCTGGAGTGTACGGGGACAAAGGCAAGATACGCAGTATTTT.

The chain recombines TRBV20-1 with TRBJ2-5, with D possibly being TRBD1 (6 bases). Trimming removed 4 bases from V and 5 bases from J, with 32 bases in between. The CDR3 totals 19 residues. CDR1 and CDR2 from the germline V gene are DFQATT and SNEGSKA (reference sequence). The DNA of the CDR3 is TGCAGTGCTACCGAAGGGACACCGAAGGTCGAGATAAGTTTGGAGACCCAGTACTTC. Translated, it gives CSATEGTPKVEISLETQYF.

This clonotype was counted only a few times. The chain combines TRBV15 with TRBJ2-1; 9 bases align to TRBD2. The CDR3 contains 19 residues. The germline V gene encodes CDR1 LNHNV and CDR2 YYDKDF (reference sequence). The junction had 11 bases not matched to a gene; V was cut back by 0 bases and J by 2 bases. The CDR3 DNA reads TGTGCCACCAGCAGAGATCTGGGGCGGGGCGGGAGGGCCTACAATGAGCAGTTCTTC. Protein: CATSRDLGRGGRAYNEQFF.

V is TRBV27 and J is TRBJ2-1, with D possibly being TRBD2 (5 bases). This CDR3 has 13 amino acids. Trimming left V 2 bases short and J 9 bases short, with 11 bases between. Germline V gene lookup returns CDR1 MNHEY and CDR2 SMNVEV (reference sequence). CDR3 nucleotides: TGTGCCAGCAGTTTAGGTAGCGAGGCTGAGCAGTTCTTC. Its translation is CASSLGSEAEQFF.

This clonotype was counted only a few times. The chain has TRBV20-1 and TRBJ1-1; 8 bases are shared with TRBD1. CDR3 length: 18 residues. Germline V lookup: CDR1 DFQATT, CDR2 SNEGSKA (reference sequence). Trimming took 0 bases from V and 2 from J; bases not matched to a gene: 14. In DNA form, the CDR3 reads TGCAGTGCTAGAGATCGTGAATTTCAGGGGGCAGGAAACACTGAAGCTTTCTTT. Translating gives CSARDREFQGAGNTEAFF.

This clonotype was counted only a few times. J is TRBJ2-1 and V is TRBV3-1; D ambiguous. Trimming pared 1 base from V and 4 bases from J, leaving 11 bases between. This CDR3 is built from 15 residues. Germline V gene data show CDR1 as LGHDT and CDR2 as YNNKEL (reference sequence). The CDR3 coding sequence is TGTGCCAGCAGCCAAGTCATCACAGCTTACAATGAGCAGTTCTTC. Translated: CASSQVITAYNEQFF.

The chain uses TRBV5-1 and TRBJ2-6, with 12 bases aligning to TRBD1. The CDR3 is made up of 17 amino acids. V shed 2 bases, J shed 2 bases, and the junction held 2 bases outside the gene matches. Germline loops: CDR1 SGHRS, CDR2 YFSETQ. CDR3 DNA sequence: TGCGCCAGCAGCTTTGGGACAGGGGGCACTGGGGCCAACGTCCTGACTTTC. This codes for CASSFGTGGTGANVLTF.

The chain carries TRBV5-1 and TRBJ1-1; 12 nucleotides agree with TRBD1. The CDR3 covers 16 residues. Germline V gene sequence: CDR1 SGHRS, CDR2 YFSETQ. Trimming at V came to 2 bases and at J to 6 bases, leaving 8 bases not matched to a gene. CDR3 amino acids: CASSFGTGGPGAEAFF. For the CDR3, the DNA is TGCGCCAGCAGCTTCGGGACAGGGGGCCCCGGGGCTGAAGCTTTCTTT.

This clonotype was found a few times. The V call is TRBV7-3, the J call TRBJ2-1; TRBD1 aligns across 9 bases. The V gene's germline CDR1 is SGHTA and CDR2 FQGTGA. Losses at the gene ends were 3 bases for V and 3 bases for J; bases not matched to a gene: 3. The CDR3 is 15 amino acids. CDR3 sequence (DNA): TGTGCCAGCAGCTTGGGACAGGGAGACTACAATGAGCAGTTCTTC. It is translated as CASSLGQGDYNEQFF. Using reference TRBV7-3 and TRBJ2-1 for the parts outside the CDR3, the full variable domain is GAGVSQTPSNKVTEKGKYVELRCDPISGHTALYWYRQSLGQGPEFLIYFQGTGAADDSGLPNDRFFAVRPEGSVSTLKIQRTERGDSAVYLCASSLGQGDYNEQFFGPGTRLTVL.

Many counts were recorded for this clonotype. The chain links TRBV24-1 to TRBJ2-5, with D perhaps matching TRBD2 (5 bases). Per the germline V gene, CDR1 is KGHDR and CDR2 is SFDVKD. V lost 5 bases and J lost 1, with 10 bases in between. The length of the CDR3 is 14 residues. CDR3 in amino acids: CATSGMGAQETQYF. DNA of the CDR3: TGTGCCACCAGTGGGATGGGAGCCCAAGAGACCCAGTACTTC.

The rearrangement links TRBV12-3 or TRBV12-4 to TRBJ2-3; 7 nucleotides line up with TRBD1. Trimming at V came to 4 bases and at J to 5 bases, leaving 9 bases not matched to a gene. The CDR3 totals 15 residues. The CDR3 is CASSSTTGWEDTQYF. As DNA, the CDR3 is TGTGCCAGCAGTTCCACGACAGGGTGGGAAGATACGCAGTATTTT.

This clonotype appeared a few times. The chain carries TRBV9 and TRBJ2-7, with D unclear. CDR3 size: 15 residues. The V gene's germline CDR1 is SGDLS and CDR2 YYNGEE. V lost 4 bases and J lost 5, with 19 bases in between. The CDR3 protein is CASSPRAVGRDEQYF. Written as DNA, the CDR3 is TGTGCCAGCAGCCCACGGGCCGTCGGGCGCGACGAGCAGTACTTC.

There are a few counts of this clonotype. The chain joins TRBV7-6 to TRBJ2-3; 11 bases are shared with TRBD2. V was clipped by 0 bases and J by 1 base; unmatched bases: 3. Germline V gene sequence: CDR1 SGHVS, CDR2 FNYEAQ. The CDR3 spans 17 residues. The CDR3: CASSLAWGLAGTDTQYF. CDR3 DNA sequence: TGTGCCAGCAGCTTAGCGTGGGGACTAGCGGGCACAGATACGCAGTATTTT.

V gene TRBV3-1 combines with J gene TRBJ2-1; TRBD1 aligns across 7 bases. V gave up 2 bases and J gave up 9 bases; unmatched junction bases: 7. CDR1 and CDR2 (germline): LGHDT, YNNKEL (reference sequence). The CDR3 is 14 amino acids. This CDR3 reads CASSQRQGSSEQFF. CDR3 coding DNA: TGTGCCAGCAGCCAACGACAGGGAAGTAGTGAGCAGTTCTTC.

This clonotype has more than one count but fewer than ten. The rearrangement links TRBV27 to TRBJ2-7; TRBD2 matches 12 bases. The CDR3 has 15 amino acids. Germline V CDR1 and CDR2: MNHEY, SMNVEV (reference sequence). V lost 3 bases and J lost 4; bases outside the gene matches: 4. CDR3 sequence reads: CASSFATSGGYEQYF. CDR3 nucleotides: TGTGCCAGCAGTTTCGCAACTAGCGGGGGGTACGAGCAGTACTTC.

The sample holds a few counts of this clonotype. The chain recombines TRBV7-9 with TRBJ1-1; no clear D. The CDR3 spans 13 residues. Germline values: CDR1 SEHNR, CDR2 FQNEAQ (reference sequence). V gave up 7 bases and J gave up 2 bases, with 11 bases separating them. CDR3 sequence reads: CASTRETNTEAFF. CDR3 in DNA: TGTGCCAGCACCCGGGAGACCAACACTGAAGCTTTCTTT.